Listed below are T cell receptor beta chains from one sample, sequenced in a study of blood T cells in healthy people across ages. TCRdb re-analysed the 5' RACE reads in MiXCR, keeping a single row per CDR3 protein. The sample shows roughly 680,000 distinct CDR3 sequences, roughly 20% of them seen only once. The specimen sequenced was blood. The receptors were sampled from a man aged 65 to 79 in good health. Each CDR3 is given with its conserved first and last residue. A D gene is named only where the DNA matches it firmly. Size is stated for part of the rows, as once, few or many counts, or as a class when the clone is expanded.

few	TRBV29-1	TRBJ2-3	NA	CSVEEATDTQYF	TGCAGCGTTGAAGAGGCCACAGATACGCAGTATTTT
NA	TRBV5-1	TRBJ2-1	TRBD1	CASSTSTGESEQFF	TGCGCCAGCAGCACCAGTACAGGGGAAAGTGAGCAGTTCTTC
NA	TRBV2	TRBJ2-4	NA	CASGAGENIQYF	TGTGCCAGCGGAGCGGGTGAAAACATTCAGTACTTC
few	TRBV28	TRBJ2-5	TRBD2	CASSFGGSVQETQYF	TGTGCCAGCAGTTTCGGCGGGAGTGTCCAAGAGACCCAGTACTTC
NA	TRBV7-8	TRBJ2-2	TRBD2	CASSLPQRGRNTGELFF	TGTGCCAGCAGCTTACCCCAGCGGGGGAGGAACACCGGGGAGCTGTTTTTT
NA	TRBV7-9	TRBJ1-1	NA	CASRLGGANTEAFF	TGTGCCAGCAGGCTAGGAGGCGCGAACACTGAAGCTTTCTTT
NA	TRBV20-1	TRBJ1-2	TRBD1	CSARDKRQGNYGYTF	TGCAGTGCTAGAGATAAGAGACAGGGAAACTATGGCTACACCTTC
many	TRBV6-5	TRBJ2-5	NA	CASSSEETQYF	TGTGCCAGCAGCTCCGAGGAGACCCAGTACTTC
few	TRBV6-6	TRBJ1-5	NA	CASSSTSDSLPQHF	TGTGCCAGCAGCTCTACCTCCGACAGCCTTCCCCAGCATTTT
few	TRBV7-3	TRBJ2-5	NA	CASSPNGGQETQYF	TGTGCCAGCAGCCCGAATGGGGGGCAAGAGACCCAGTACTTC
few	TRBV3-1	TRBJ2-7	NA	CASSPPLVYEQYF	TGTGCCAGCAGCCCCCCCCTGGTTTACGAGCAGTACTTC
few	TRBV10-3	TRBJ2-2	TRBD1	CATTGAHGELFF	TGTGCCACGACAGGGGCCCACGGGGAGCTGTTTTTT
NA	TRBV3-1	TRBJ2-1	TRBD2	CASSQSLAGVEQFF	TGTGCCAGCAGCCAGTCACTAGCGGGAGTTGAGCAGTTCTTC
many	TRBV2	TRBJ2-5	NA	CASGRRDNQETQYF	TGTGCCAGTGGTAGGAGGGACAACCAAGAGACCCAGTACTTC
few	TRBV10-3	TRBJ2-1	TRBD2	CAITTTSGSSKFF	TGTGCCATCACTACGACTAGCGGAAGTAGTAAGTTCTTC
few	TRBV7-8	TRBJ2-7	TRBD2	CASSNRLAGGKDYEQYF	TGTGCCAGCAGCAACCGACTAGCGGGAGGAAAAGACTACGAGCAGTACTTC
few	TRBV2	TRBJ2-1	NA	CASSELTNEQFF	TGTGCCAGCAGTGAACTAACCAATGAGCAGTTCTTC
once	TRBV20-1	TRBJ2-1	TRBD1	CSARVSDRGSGNGQFF	TGCAGTGCTAGAGTCTCGGACAGGGGGTCGGGCAATGGGCAGTTCTTC
few	TRBV7-6	TRBJ1-3	NA	CASSLTVLSSGNTIYF	TGTGCCAGCAGCTTGACAGTTCTCTCCTCTGGAAACACCATATATTTT
many	TRBV10-1	TRBJ1-1	NA	CASSGSRRAAFF	TGCGCCAGCAGTGGAAGCAGGCGGGCAGCTTTCTTT
NA	TRBV6-1	TRBJ1-1	NA	CASTWTAATEAFF	TGTGCCAGCACATGGACAGCAGCCACTGAAGCTTTCTTT
many	TRBV9	TRBJ2-3	NA	CASSAQGMGYTDTQYF	TGTGCCAGCAGCGCGCAGGGGATGGGGTACACAGATACGCAGTATTTT
NA	TRBV3-1	TRBJ2-1	TRBD2	CASGQPLSGLAGNEQFF	TGTGCCAGCGGCCAACCCCTCTCGGGACTAGCGGGCAATGAGCAGTTCTTC
NA	TRBV14	TRBJ2-7	TRBD1	CASSQALTGAYEQYF	TGTGCCAGCAGCCAAGCCCTCACAGGGGCCTACGAGCAGTACTTC
few	TRBV7-2	TRBJ2-5	NA	CASSLKAGYWETQYF	TGTGCCAGCAGCTTAAAGGCAGGTTATTGGGAGACCCAGTACTTC
NA	TRBV3-1	TRBJ2-7	TRBD2	CASSPTSGTSYEQYF	TGTGCCAGCAGCCCGACTAGCGGGACATCCTACGAGCAGTACTTC
NA	TRBV20-1	TRBJ2-7	NA	CSTKRIWGEQYF	TGCAGTACCAAACGAATATGGGGCGAGCAGTACTTC
NA	TRBV20-1	TRBJ1-5	NA	CSAPDPSNQPQHF	TGCAGTGCCCCCGACCCTAGCAATCAGCCCCAGCATTTT
NA	TRBV5-1	TRBJ2-7	NA	CASSFGRNSPYEQYF	TGCGCCAGCAGCTTTGGCCGGAACTCCCCCTACGAGCAGTACTTC
few	TRBV30	TRBJ2-2	TRBD2	CAWSVRTSGTGELFF	TGTGCCTGGAGTGTACGGACTAGCGGGACCGGGGAGCTGTTTTTT
few	TRBV10-3	TRBJ2-5	TRBD1	CAISGGQVYF	TGTGCCATCAGTGGAGGACAGGTGTATTTC
few	TRBV3-1	TRBJ2-3	TRBD2	CASSQRQGSGPQDTQYF	TGTGCCAGCAGCCAGAGGCAGGGTAGCGGGCCACAAGATACGCAGTATTTT
NA	TRBV10-3	TRBJ2-5	NA	CAISALARGQSETQYF	TGTGCCATCAGTGCCCTAGCGCGGGGACAGAGTGAGACCCAGTACTTC
NA	TRBV2	TRBJ2-3	NA	CASSVYSMTDTQYF	TGTGCCAGCAGTGTCTATTCCATGACAGATACGCAGTATTTT
many	TRBV28	TRBJ2-1	TRBD2	CASRGLAHEQFF	TGTGCCAGCAGGGGACTAGCCCATGAGCAGTTCTTC
NA	TRBV6-2/TRBV6-3	TRBJ2-2	TRBD2	CASSYGGVSNTGELFF	TGTGCCAGCAGTTACGGGGGGGTGAGCAACACCGGGGAGCTGTTTTTT
NA	TRBV11-2	TRBJ2-7	TRBD2	CASSLTRTSGRDEQYF	TGTGCCAGCAGCTTAACCCGGACTAGCGGGAGAGACGAGCAGTACTTC
few	TRBV6-2/TRBV6-3	TRBJ2-6	NA	CASSFQGSGANVLTF	TGTGCCAGCAGTTTCCAGGGCTCTGGGGCCAACGTCCTGACTTTC
NA	TRBV7-2	TRBJ2-2	NA	CASSKRLGMNTGELFF	TGTGCCAGCAGCAAAAGACTAGGAATGAACACCGGGGAGCTGTTTTTT
few	TRBV19	TRBJ2-2	TRBD1	CASTRTGGTGELFF	TGTGCCAGTACCAGGACAGGGGGCACCGGGGAGCTGTTTTTT
few	TRBV27	TRBJ2-3	TRBD2	CASSLGSVAGADTQYF	TGTGCCAGCAGTTTGGGGTCAGTAGCGGGAGCAGATACGCAGTATTTT
NA	TRBV6-1	TRBJ1-2	NA	CASSEYGGAGYGYTF	TGTGCCAGCAGTGAATACGGGGGCGCGGGCTATGGCTACACCTTC
few	TRBV13	TRBJ1-4	TRBD1	CASSRRGGSDEKLFF	TGTGCCAGCAGTCGCAGGGGGGGCAGTGATGAAAAACTGTTTTTT
few	TRBV7-2	TRBJ2-4	NA	CASSLSGGMKYIQYF	TGTGCCAGCAGCTTAAGTGGCGGAATGAAATACATTCAGTACTTC
few	TRBV7-2	TRBJ2-1	NA	CASRLGHGSYNEQFF	TGTGCCAGCAGGCTAGGACACGGATCCTACAATGAGCAGTTCTTC
NA	TRBV12-3/TRBV12-4	TRBJ2-1	TRBD2	CASSDRTSGRAEQFF	TGTGCCAGCAGTGACCGGACTAGCGGGAGGGCTGAGCAGTTCTTC
NA	TRBV29-1	TRBJ2-7	TRBD2	CSVGPGGSYEQYF	TGCAGCGTTGGTCCGGGGGGGTCCTACGAGCAGTACTTC
NA	TRBV3-1	TRBJ1-1	NA	CASSQKNRASNTEAFF	TGTGCCAGCAGCCAAAAGAACCGGGCCTCTAACACTGAAGCTTTCTTT
NA	TRBV21-1	TRBJ1-5	NA	CASSEPGPRRNHPQHF	TGTGCCAGCAGCGAACCGGGCCCGAGGCGGAATCACCCCCAGCATTTT
NA	TRBV5-6	TRBJ2-5	TRBD1	CASSRDSAPETQYF	TGTGCCAGCAGTAGGGACAGCGCTCCGGAGACCCAGTACTTC
NA	TRBV5-1	TRBJ2-7	NA	CASSPVRGGSYEQYF	TGCGCCAGCAGCCCTGTGAGGGGTGGGTCCTACGAGCAGTACTTC